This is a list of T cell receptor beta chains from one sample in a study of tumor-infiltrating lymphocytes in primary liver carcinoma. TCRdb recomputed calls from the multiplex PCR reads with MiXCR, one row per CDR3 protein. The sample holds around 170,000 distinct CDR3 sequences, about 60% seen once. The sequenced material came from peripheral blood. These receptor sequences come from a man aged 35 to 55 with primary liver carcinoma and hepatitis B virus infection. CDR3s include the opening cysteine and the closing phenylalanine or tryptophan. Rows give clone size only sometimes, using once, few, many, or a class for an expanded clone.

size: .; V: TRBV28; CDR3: CASSFGYGDTEAFF
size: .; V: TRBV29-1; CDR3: CSAGESRWTQYF
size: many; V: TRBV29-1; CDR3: CSVSPSTGGDTQYF
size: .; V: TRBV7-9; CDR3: CASSLGAGWHTEAFF
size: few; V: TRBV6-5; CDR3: CASSYRENAEAFF
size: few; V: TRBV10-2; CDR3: CASSESGTEEGTQYF
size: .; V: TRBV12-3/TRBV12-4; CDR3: CASSIQTNTEAFF
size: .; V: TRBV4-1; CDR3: CASSHDDRGGETQYF
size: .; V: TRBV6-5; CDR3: CASSSTGTQKQYF
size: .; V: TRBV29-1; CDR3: CSVRVSGRATDTQYF
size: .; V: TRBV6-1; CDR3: CASGGLAGANTGELFF
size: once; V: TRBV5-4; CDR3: CASSRGAQETQYF
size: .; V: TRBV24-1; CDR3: CATSGGGSYGYTF
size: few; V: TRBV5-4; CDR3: CASSLDAGTSGLSGANVLTF
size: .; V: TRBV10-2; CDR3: CASTTGNYEQYF
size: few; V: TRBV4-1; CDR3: CASSHAGTGYEQYF
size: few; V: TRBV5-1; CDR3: CASSPRGTGGTYEQYF
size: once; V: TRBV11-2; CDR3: CASSQGTLAGGPNNEQFF
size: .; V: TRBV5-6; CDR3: CANSSYRVPGELFF
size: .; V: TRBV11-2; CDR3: CTSSLAQGGNEQLF
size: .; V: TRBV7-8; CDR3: CASSLLTDSYEQHF
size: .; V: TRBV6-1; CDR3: CASSQDHANTEAFF
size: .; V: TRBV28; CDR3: CASSPIGGTNTEAFF
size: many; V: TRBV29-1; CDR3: CSVPTSGATDTQYF
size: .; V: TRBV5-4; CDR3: CASSRGGQGTHNEQFF